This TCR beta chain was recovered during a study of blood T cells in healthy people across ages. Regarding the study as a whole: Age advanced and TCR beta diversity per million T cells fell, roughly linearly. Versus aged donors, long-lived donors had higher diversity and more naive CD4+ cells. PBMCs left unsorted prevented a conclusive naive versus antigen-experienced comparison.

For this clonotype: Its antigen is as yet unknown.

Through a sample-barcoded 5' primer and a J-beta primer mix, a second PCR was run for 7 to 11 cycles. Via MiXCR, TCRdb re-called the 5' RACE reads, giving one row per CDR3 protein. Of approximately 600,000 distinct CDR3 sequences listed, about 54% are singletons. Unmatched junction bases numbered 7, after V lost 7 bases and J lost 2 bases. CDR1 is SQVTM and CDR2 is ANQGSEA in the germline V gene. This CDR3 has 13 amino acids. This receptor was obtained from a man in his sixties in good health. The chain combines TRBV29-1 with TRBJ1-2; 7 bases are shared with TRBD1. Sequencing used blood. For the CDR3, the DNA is TGCAGCGCCGACGACAGGGCCAACTATGGCTACACCTTC. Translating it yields CSADDRANYGYTF.